This T cell receptor (beta chain) was captured by sequencing in a study of molecular identifiers for immune sequencing clone quantification. Study details: Naive CD8 RNA (roughly 20,000 or 100,000 cells) was divided into five aliquots, with four sequenced.

Germline V gene sequence: CDR1 SGDLS, CDR2 YYNGEE. V was pared by 4 bases and J by 6 bases, with 14 bases between. This CDR3 has 13 amino acids. General study findings and limits: Under 1% of molecules in naive cells, but over 97% of effector molecules, belonged to clones above 20 RNA copies.

Sorting recovered naive CD8 T cells on a CD8+CD4-CCR7+CD45RA+ profile. Previously described methods and listed TCR primers produced bulk TCR libraries. One entry per CDR3 protein, called by TCRdb with MiXCR from the PCR reads. The sample consists of about 630,000 distinct CDR3 sequences, roughly 27% of them appearing once. This clonotype was recorded at least ten times. The antigen is unknown. Material: naive CD8+ T cells from blood, with Jurkat cell RNA spiked in. Described subset: FACS-sorted CD8+CD4-CCR7+CD45RA+ naive T cells. The sequence came from a human donor in good health. Some libraries in this study had Jurkat cell RNA spiked in. This chain joins TRBV9 and TRBJ2-7, with D maybe TRBD1 (6 bases). CDR3: CASSPWPGAEQYF. DNA for the CDR3: TGTGCCAGCAGCCCCTGGCCAGGGGCCGAGCAGTACTTC. The entire variable domain, with the rest obtained from reference TRBV9 and TRBJ2-7, is as follows: DSGVTQTPKHLITATGQRVTLRCSPRSGDLSVYWYQQSLDQGLQFLIQYYNGEERAKGNILERFSAQQFPDLHSELNLSSLELGDSALYFCASSPWPGAEQYFGPGTRLTVT.